A single sample gave rise to the 31 T cell receptor beta chains below, sequenced in a study of identical twins. Via MiXCR, TCRdb re-called the 5' RACE reads, giving one row per CDR3 protein. The sample has approximately 410,000 distinct CDR3 sequences; around 18% are singletons. Input material: naive T cells sorted from blood. The source is a man between 50 and 59 years old in good health.

This clonotype was recorded many times. CDR3 DNA sequence: TGTGCCAGTTGGGGCGGGGGGGCGGTCTACAATGAGCAGTTCTTC. Translated: CASWGGGAVYNEQFF. The rearrangement links TRBV10-3 to TRBJ2-1; 9 nucleotides align to TRBD2. CDR3 length: 15 residues. Germline V gives CDR1 ENHRY, CDR2 SYGVKD. J gave up 3 bases and V 10 bases, and 10 bases lay outside the gene matches.

In this sample, this clonotype turned up many times. The DNA for the CDR3 is TGTGCCAGCAGTGAGGGTCCCAATCAGCCCCAGCATTTT. The encoded protein is CASSEGPNQPQHF. The genes are TRBV28 and TRBJ1-5, with no clear D. Looked up from germline, CDR1 is MDHEN and CDR2 is SYDVKM. The CDR3 consists of 13 residues. With 5 bases removed from V and 3 bases from J, the gap between germline ends came to 8 bases.

The V call is TRBV27, the J call TRBJ2-5; 7 bases are shared with TRBD1. The CDR3 loop spans 18 amino acids. V lost 5 bases to trimming and J lost 0 bases; unmatched junction nucleotides: 15. Germline V gene lookup returns CDR1 MNHEY and CDR2 SMNVEV (reference sequence). The CDR3: CASSLKAPRDSYQETQYF. The CDR3 DNA sequence: TGTGCCAGCAGTCTTAAGGCGCCAAGGGACAGTTACCAAGAGACCCAGTACTTC.

This clonotype occurred a few times. In DNA, the CDR3 is TGCAGTGCCCTTGGGACTAGACTATTCGGCCGTGAGCAGTACTTC. It specifies CSALGTRLFGREQYF. The gene calls are TRBV20-1 and TRBJ2-7, with 8 bases aligning to TRBD2. With 6 bases clipped from V and 7 bases from J, the junction kept 17 bases outside the gene matches. The germline CDR1 and CDR2 sequences are DFQATT and SNEGSKA (reference sequence). The CDR3 contains 15 residues.

There are a few counts of this clonotype. The chain uses TRBV20-1 and TRBJ2-1; the match to TRBD2 covers 10 bases. Germline lookup yields CDR1 DFQATT and CDR2 SNEGSKA (reference sequence). The CDR3 sequence is 14 residues long. Unmatched junction bases numbered 6, after V lost 5 bases and J lost 5 bases. Written as DNA, the CDR3 is TGCAGTGCTCGTCTAGCGGGGGTAAACAATGAGCAGTTCTTC. It encodes CSARLAGVNNEQFF.

The CDR3 DNA reads TGCGCCAGCAGCTTGCAGACCTCTTCAGGGTCGAACACTGAAGCTTTCTTT. This codes for CASSLQTSSGSNTEAFF. The rearrangement uses TRBV5-1 and TRBJ1-1, with D perhaps matching TRBD1 (5 bases). Germline CDR1 and CDR2: SGHRS and YFSETQ. Deletions cut 1 base from V and 1 base from J, with 17 bases between. This CDR3 is built from 17 residues.

This clonotype showed up just a few times. This chain links TRBV20-1 with TRBJ1-5; tentatively, D is TRBD1 (5 bases). Trimming left V 3 bases short and J 2 bases short, with 20 bases between. CDR1 is DFQATT and CDR2 is SNEGSKA in the germline V gene (reference sequence). The CDR3 has 17 amino acids. The CDR3 here is CSARFDRYSMGNQPQHF. As DNA, the CDR3 is TGCAGTGCTAGGTTCGACAGATACTCGATGGGCAATCAGCCCCAGCATTTT.

This clonotype was seen repeatedly, ten times or more. The V and J genes are TRBV6-1 and TRBJ2-1, with D perhaps matching TRBD1 or TRBD2 (6 bases each). Germline values: CDR1 MNHNS, CDR2 SASEGT. The V and J ends lost 6 bases and 9 bases respectively, with 18 bases between them. CDR3 length: 14 amino acids. The CDR3 nucleotides are TGTGCCAGCAGCCCCCGACAGGCCGGGAGTGAGCAGTTCTTC. It codes for CASSPRQAGSEQFF.

This clonotype was observed a handful of times. V and J are TRBV27 and TRBJ1-1; TRBD1 matches 9 bases. The CDR3 consists of 13 residues. The J segment lost 3 bases and the V segment lost 6 bases, leaving 2 bases of the junction unmatched. Germline loops: CDR1 MNHEY, CDR2 SMNVEV (reference sequence). The CDR3 DNA reads TGTGCCAGCAGAAGGACAGGGGACACTGAAGCTTTCTTT. This sequence encodes CASRRTGDTEAFF.

The J gene is TRBJ1-1, the V gene TRBV4-3; a weak D match, TRBD1 (5 bases). CDR1 LGHNA and CDR2 YSLEER come from the germline V gene. Trimming removed 0 bases from V and 0 bases from J, with 14 bases in between. This CDR3 region has 17 residues. CDR3 in amino acids: CASSQDLGGSLNTEAFF. CDR3 in DNA: TGCGCCAGCAGCCAAGATTTGGGGGGAAGTTTGAACACTGAAGCTTTCTTT.

The chain is built from TRBV9 and TRBJ2-7; 14 bases map to TRBD2. The J segment lost 2 bases and the V segment lost 3 bases, leaving 7 bases of the junction unmatched. The V gene's germline CDR1 is SGDLS and CDR2 YYNGEE. The CDR3 totals 17 residues. The CDR3: CASSEGTSGGFPYEQYF. DNA for the CDR3: TGTGCCAGCAGCGAGGGGACTAGCGGGGGTTTCCCCTACGAGCAGTACTTC.

The chain carries TRBV12-3 or TRBV12-4 and TRBJ1-3, with 9 bases identical to TRBD1. This CDR3 is 12 amino acids long. The V segment lost 3 bases and the J segment 16 bases; nucleotides outside the gene matches: 7. The DNA of the CDR3 is TGTGCCAGCAGTTTGGGGACAGGGAATCGGTATTTT. Translated, it gives CASSLGTGNRYF.

V usage is TRBV11-1 and J usage is TRBJ2-3; D uncertain. The CDR3 is 13 amino acids. Per the germline V gene, CDR1 is SGHAT and CDR2 is FQDESV (reference sequence). V lost 2 bases, J lost 8 bases, and 11 bases lay in between. CDR3 bases: TGTGCCAGCAGCTTACCTCGTACGGTTACGCAGTATTTT. It encodes CASSLPRTVTQYF.

The chain links TRBV7-9 to TRBJ1-1, with D unclear. Trimming stripped 6 bases from V and 1 base from J, with 12 bases between. Germline V gene lookup returns CDR1 SEHNR and CDR2 FQNEAQ (reference sequence). The CDR3 extends over 14 amino acids. The chain's CDR3 is CASRSSMANTEAFF. In nucleotides, the CDR3 is TGTGCCAGCAGATCTTCAATGGCGAACACTGAAGCTTTCTTT.

This clonotype was seen many times. The chain employs TRBV29-1 and TRBJ2-4; perhaps TRBD2 as D (6 bases). Trimming pared 4 bases from V and 0 bases from J, leaving 13 bases between. Germline values: CDR1 SQVTM, CDR2 ANQGSEA. The CDR3 contains 15 residues. CDR3 protein: CSVGFSGIAKNIQYF. The CDR3, as DNA: TGCAGCGTTGGGTTTAGCGGCATAGCCAAAAACATTCAGTACTTC.

This clonotype has ten or more counts. The DNA of the CDR3 is TGCAGTGCTAGAGGACTAGCGGGAGTAGCGCTGAGGACAGATACGCAGTATTTT. Encoded protein: CSARGLAGVALRTDTQYF. V gene TRBV20-1 combines with J gene TRBJ2-3; 12 nucleotides match TRBD2. Trimming at V came to 1 base and at J to 3 bases, leaving 11 bases not matched to a gene. The CDR3 spans 18 residues. Germline-derived CDR1 and CDR2 are DFQATT and SNEGSKA (reference sequence).

The genes are TRBV5-1 and TRBJ2-7; 9 nucleotides agree with TRBD1. CDR1 is SGHRS, CDR2 YFSETQ, per germline. CDR3 length equals 16 residues. V dropped 3 bases and J dropped 5; count of bases not matched to a gene: 12. For the CDR3, the DNA is TGCGCCAGCAGCTCGATGTCGGGACAGGGTCTGAACGAGCAGTACTTC. Its translation: CASSSMSGQGLNEQYF.

The rearrangement links TRBV7-6 to TRBJ1-1; 9 bases are a match to TRBD1. The V gene's germline CDR1 is SGHVS and CDR2 FNYEAQ. The CDR3 is made up of 21 amino acids. Trimming removed 0 bases from V and 5 bases from J; junction bases left unmatched: 22. The CDR3 coding sequence is TGTGCCAGCAGCTTAGCAAGGGCATCCATTTCAACAGGGGGCGCGGGGACTGAAGCTTTCTTT. Its protein is CASSLARASISTGGAGTEAFF.

V is TRBV20-1 and J is TRBJ2-1; 11 bases map to TRBD2. Germline CDR1 reads DFQATT; CDR2 reads SNEGSKA (reference sequence). V dropped 5 bases and J dropped 8; count of bases not matched to a gene: 8. The CDR3 sequence is 14 residues long. The CDR3 DNA reads as TGCAGTGCTCGTAGCGGGGGGGCCGTGGATGAGCAGTTCTTC. Encoded protein: CSARSGGAVDEQFF.

This clonotype was found many times. V is TRBV9 and J is TRBJ2-5; 7 positions match TRBD1. This CDR3 has 13 residues. Germline loops: CDR1 SGDLS, CDR2 YYNGEE. V lost 4 bases, J lost 2 bases, and 2 bases stayed unmatched. This CDR3 reads CASSTGQQETQYF. The DNA of the CDR3 is TGTGCCAGCAGCACGGGACAGCAAGAGACCCAGTACTTC.

The chain combines TRBV10-3 with TRBJ2-7, with D unresolved. The CDR3 loop spans 14 amino acids. V lost 4 bases and J 5 bases, leaving 15 bases between the germline ends. Germline values: CDR1 ENHRY, CDR2 SYGVKD. The CDR3 reads CAISARADAHEQYF. The DNA for the CDR3 is TGTGCCATCAGTGCCCGGGCGGACGCGCACGAGCAGTACTTC.

This clonotype appeared many times. V is TRBV20-1 and J is TRBJ2-1, with D hard to call. The CDR3 sequence is 15 residues long. V was cut by 0 bases and J by 0 bases, with 9 bases left in between. The germline V gene encodes CDR1 DFQATT and CDR2 SNEGSKA (reference sequence). CDR3 sequence: CSARDRKSSYNEQFF. The CDR3 nucleotides are TGCAGTGCTAGAGATAGGAAGAGCTCCTACAATGAGCAGTTCTTC.

The chain has TRBV10-3 and TRBJ2-7, with D perhaps TRBD1 (6 bases). The ends were cut back, 8 bases at V and 1 base at J, with 9 bases in the middle. The CDR3 runs to 12 residues. Germline CDR1 reads ENHRY; CDR2 reads SYGVKD. The CDR3 region is CAISRGSYEQYF. CDR3 DNA sequence: TGTGCCATCTCGAGGGGGTCCTACGAGCAGTACTTC.

V usage is TRBV5-4 and J usage is TRBJ2-5; a possible D gene is TRBD1 (6 bases). This CDR3 has 15 residues. V lost 0 bases, J lost 1 base, and 10 bases lay in between. The germline gives CDR1 SGHNT, CDR2 YYREEE (reference sequence). CDR3 region: CASSLGGQSQETQYF. In nucleotides, the CDR3 is TGTGCCAGCAGCTTGGGTGGACAGAGCCAAGAGACCCAGTACTTC.

This clonotype was seen many times. The rearrangement uses TRBV24-1 and TRBJ1-5; D is ambiguous. Germline CDR1 reads KGHDR; CDR2 reads SFDVKD. The CDR3 extends over 16 amino acids. V dropped 5 bases and J dropped 0 bases, with 13 bases sitting between them. CDR3 nucleotides: TGTGCCACCAGTGTTATAGGAACCGATAGCAATCAGCCCCAGCATTTT. Its translation is CATSVIGTDSNQPQHF.

The chain links TRBV6-1 to TRBJ1-2; the D gene is possibly TRBD1 (6 bases). The V gene's germline CDR1 is MNHNS and CDR2 SASEGT. V shed 5 bases and J shed 2 bases, with 15 bases lying between them. This CDR3 is 15 amino acids long. The CDR3 nucleotides are TGTGCCAGCAGTACCTCAGGGGAGGTAAACTATGGCTACACCTTC. This sequence encodes CASSTSGEVNYGYTF.

This clonotype was counted at least ten times. The chain couples TRBV29-1 to TRBJ2-1; 9 nucleotides agree with TRBD1. This CDR3 is 14 amino acids long. Per germline, CDR1 SQVTM and CDR2 ANQGSEA. J was trimmed by 7 bases and V by 7 bases; bases with no gene match: 11. The CDR3 coding sequence is TGCAGCGCCGCCGCCGGGACAGGGAGGAATGAGCAGTTCTTC. Its translation: CSAAAGTGRNEQFF.

This clonotype was recorded many times. The chain combines TRBV18 with TRBJ2-1; D gene ambiguous. The V end lost 2 bases, the J end lost 9 bases, and 14 bases lay between the germline ends. Germline CDR1 reads KGHSH; CDR2 reads LQKENI. This CDR3 contains 14 residues. Written as DNA, the CDR3 is TGTGCCAGCTCACCAAAGGACCGATCGGGTGAGCAGTTCTTC. It yields the protein CASSPKDRSGEQFF.

This clonotype was detected only a few times. This chain joins TRBV5-6 and TRBJ2-7; maybe TRBD1 (5 bases). CDR1 and CDR2 (germline): SGHDT, YYEEEE. The CDR3 consists of 14 residues. Deletions cut 1 base from V and 0 bases from J, with 8 bases between. The CDR3 nucleotides read TGTGCCAGCAGCTTGCTCAGGGACTCCTACGAGCAGTACTTC. It yields the protein CASSLLRDSYEQYF.

This clonotype was found many times. The chain couples TRBV12-3 or TRBV12-4 to TRBJ2-7; D assignment may be TRBD1 or TRBD2 (5 bases each). Between the trimmed V and J ends, which lost 5 bases and 5 bases, there was a span of 10 bases. The CDR3 sequence is 12 residues long. The CDR3 is CASSPRENEQYF. For the CDR3, the DNA is TGTGCCAGCAGTCCCAGGGAGAACGAGCAGTACTTC.

This clonotype was seen repeatedly, ten times or more. The rearrangement uses TRBV4-2 and TRBJ2-7; 12 nucleotides line up with TRBD2. The CDR3 length is 16 residues. Germline assignment: CDR1 LGHNA and CDR2 YNFKEQ. V was clipped by 4 bases and J by 1 base; unmatched bases: 5. Here the CDR3 DNA reads TGTGCCAGCAGCCTTGGACTAGCGGGGCAATCCTACGAGCAGTACTTC. Translated, it gives CASSLGLAGQSYEQYF.